What follows are 2 T cell receptor beta chains derived from one specimen sequenced in a study of blood T cell repertoires in COVID-19. The protocol was immunoSEQ multiplex PCR, while the TCRdb copy is restricted to in-frame clones and leaves out a portion. The sample holds roughly 250,000 clones, around 86% seen once. Material for sequencing was PBMCs or T cells enriched from blood (not recorded which). Receptors were obtained from a woman between 45 and 65 years old who had recovered from COVID-19.

The V gene is TRBV11-2, the J gene TRBJ1-3, with 7 bases aligning to TRBD1. Trimming at V came to 3 bases and at J to 0 bases, leaving 2 bases not matched to a gene. Looked up from germline, CDR1 is SGHAT and CDR2 is FQNNGV. CDR3 size: 15 residues. CDR3: CASSFSGGSGNTIYF. In DNA, the CDR3 is TGTGCCAGCAGCTTCTCAGGGGGCTCTGGAAACACCATATATTTT.

This chain links TRBV28 with TRBJ2-7; weak D call: TRBD2 (5 bases). Germline CDR1 is MDHEN and CDR2 is SYDVKM. V was cut by 2 bases and J by 3 bases, with 14 bases left in between. The CDR3 sequence is 15 residues long. In nucleotides, the CDR3 is TGTGCCAGCAGTTTACAGGCGGGTCGGAACTACGAGCAGTACTTC. This encodes CASSLQAGRNYEQYF.